The 10 T cell receptor beta chains given below trace back to one sample, sequenced in a study of Tregs in tolerant kidney transplant recipients. Profiling relied on immunoSEQ multiplex PCR, and the TCRdb table lists in-frame clones only, not all of them. This sample has roughly 66,000 clones, with roughly 92% found just once. Material: CD8+ T cells from blood, obtained before the transplant. These receptors were taken from a human donor who received a combined kidney and bone marrow transplant.

This sequence joins TRBV15 and TRBJ2-1; no clear D. From germline, CDR1 is LNHNV and CDR2 YYDKDF (reference sequence). The V end was cut by 5 bases, the J end by 6 bases, with 8 bases between. This CDR3 is built from 12 residues. CDR3 region: CATSEAINEQFF. Here the CDR3 DNA reads TGTGCCACCAGCGAAGCTATCAATGAGCAGTTCTTC.

This clone came up once. The rearrangement joins TRBV5-6 to TRBJ2-7; tentatively, D is TRBD1 (5 bases). V was cut by 3 bases and J by 0 bases, with 10 bases left in between. Germline V gene data show CDR1 as SGHDT and CDR2 as YYEEEE. The CDR3 totals 14 residues. This chain's CDR3 is CASSSDMTSYEQYF. CDR3 sequence (DNA): TGTGCCAGCAGCTCGGACATGACCTCCTACGAGCAGTACTTC.

The chain has TRBV4-1 and TRBJ1-6; D is perhaps TRBD1 (6 bases). With 8 bases removed from V and 7 bases from J, the gap between germline ends came to 15 bases. The CDR3 is made up of 14 amino acids. Germline CDR1 reads MGHRA; CDR2 reads YSYEKL. The CDR3 sequence: CASSPERGNSPLHF. Here the CDR3 DNA reads TGCGCCAGCTCTCCTGAAAGGGGGAATTCACCCCTCCACTTT.

The rearrangement links TRBV9 to TRBJ2-2, with TRBD1 matching 11 bases. CDR1 is SGDLS and CDR2 is YYNGEE in the germline V gene. This CDR3 has 18 amino acids. Trimming took 2 bases from V and 1 from J; bases not matched to a gene: 7. In DNA form, the CDR3 reads TGTGCCAGCAGCGTCGCCATGGGACAGGGGGGGAACACCGGGGAGCTGTTTTTT. Translation gives CASSVAMGQGGNTGELFF.

This clone was recorded only once. The rearrangement joins TRBV6-1 to TRBJ2-3; 10 nucleotides line up with TRBD2. The V segment lost 4 bases and the J segment 4 bases; nucleotides outside the gene matches: 11. The germline V gene encodes CDR1 MNHNS and CDR2 SASEGT. This CDR3 has 17 amino acids. The CDR3 spells CASSALGLAGGPDTQYF. As DNA, the CDR3 is TGTGCCAGCAGTGCCCTTGGCTTAGCGGGAGGTCCAGATACGCAGTATTTT.

This sequence joins TRBV7-3 and TRBJ2-7, with D maybe TRBD1 (6 bases). This CDR3 contains 15 residues. V was shortened by 2 bases and J by 2 bases, with 13 bases between the two germline ends. Germline CDR1 reads SGHTA; CDR2 reads FQGTGA. The CDR3 region is CASSLGGLGTYEQYF. The DNA of the CDR3 is TGTGCCAGCAGCTTAGGGGGCCTCGGCACCTACGAGCAGTACTTC.

The chain has TRBV4-1 and TRBJ2-5, with TRBD2 identical over 11 bases. CDR1 and CDR2 from the germline V gene are MGHRA and YSYEKL. The CDR3 contains 17 residues. Losses at the gene ends were 4 bases for V and 2 bases for J; bases not matched to a gene: 9. CDR3 sequence reads: CASSLISGREYQETQYF. CDR3 nucleotides: TGCGCCAGCAGCCTGATTAGCGGGAGGGAGTATCAAGAGACCCAGTACTTC.

The chain recombines TRBV19 with TRBJ2-3, with TRBD1 matching 7 bases. Germline V CDR1 and CDR2: LNHDA, SQIVND (reference sequence). The CDR3 extends over 16 amino acids. J lost 4 bases, V lost 0 bases, and 7 bases had no gene match. DNA of the CDR3: TGTGCCAGTAGTATAGATGGAAAGGGGGCACCAGATACGCAGTATTTT. It encodes CASSIDGKGAPDTQYF.

The genes are TRBV7-2 and TRBJ1-6; 8 bases are shared with TRBD1. The V gene's germline CDR1 is SGHTA and CDR2 FQGNSA. V lost 6 bases, J lost 4 bases, and 17 bases stayed unmatched. This CDR3 is 19 amino acids long. CDR3 coding DNA: TGTGCCAGCAGGCACCTGGGTCGATCAGGGGGCCGGTATAATTCACCCCTCCACTTT. Its translation: CASRHLGRSGGRYNSPLHF.

This clone occurred once. This chain uses TRBV29-1 with TRBJ2-3; no definite D call. Germline assignment: CDR1 SQVTM and CDR2 ANQGSEA. The CDR3 is made up of 12 amino acids. With 2 bases removed from V and 3 bases from J, the gap between germline ends came to 6 bases. The CDR3, as DNA: TGCAGCGTTGAATTCCTTACAGATACGCAGTATTTT. Translation gives CSVEFLTDTQYF.